This TCR beta chain is from a study of shared clonotypes between healthy human individuals. Profiling relied on immunoSEQ multiplex PCR, and the TCRdb table lists in-frame clones only, not all of them. The sample carries roughly 2 million clones, 85% to 95% recorded once. The TCR comes from a man between 18 and 29 years old in good health. Sequencing used naive CD4+ T cells sorted from blood. Subset: CD45RA+ positively selected.

The CDR3 sequence: CASSPAGDYNEQFF. The CDR3, as DNA: TGCGCCAGCAGCCCAGCAGGGGACTACAATGAGCAGTTCTTC. The rearrangement joins TRBV5-1 to TRBJ2-1, with a possible D match to TRBD1 (6 bases). The CDR3 has 14 amino acids. Trimming took off 4 bases at V and 3 bases at J, with 11 bases between the two ends. Per the germline V gene, CDR1 is SGHRS and CDR2 is YFSETQ.